This T cell receptor (beta chain) was recorded in a study of T cell repertoires in cytomegalovirus infection. About the study: Evidence of both CMV infection and a matching HLA type came from public TCR beta signatures. Whole-study findings and limits: Summed frequency of shared TCR beta families picked out CMV carriers who also had the relevant HLA. HLA-C-restricted CMV clonotypes gave the most frequent clonotype in two of eight donors.

The CDR3 length is 13 residues. Trimming took off 8 bases at V and 0 bases at J, with 8 bases between the two ends. From germline, CDR1 is MNHEY and CDR2 SVGAGI. TCRdb itself ran the reads through MiXCR, one entry per CDR3 protein. Here the sample spans more than 150,000 distinct CDR3 sequences, more than 15% being singletons. As to this clonotype: Its antigen remains unidentified.

The sequenced sample was CD8+ T cells from PBMCs. This sequence joins TRBV6-5 and TRBJ1-5, with unresolved D. This clonotype was sampled from a human donor in good health (CMV status not recorded). Some clones in this sample may be carry-over from other donors' samples. The CDR3 coding sequence is TGTGCCAGCGCCTCAGGTAGCAATCAGCCCCAGCATTTT. This gives the protein CASASGSNQPQHF.